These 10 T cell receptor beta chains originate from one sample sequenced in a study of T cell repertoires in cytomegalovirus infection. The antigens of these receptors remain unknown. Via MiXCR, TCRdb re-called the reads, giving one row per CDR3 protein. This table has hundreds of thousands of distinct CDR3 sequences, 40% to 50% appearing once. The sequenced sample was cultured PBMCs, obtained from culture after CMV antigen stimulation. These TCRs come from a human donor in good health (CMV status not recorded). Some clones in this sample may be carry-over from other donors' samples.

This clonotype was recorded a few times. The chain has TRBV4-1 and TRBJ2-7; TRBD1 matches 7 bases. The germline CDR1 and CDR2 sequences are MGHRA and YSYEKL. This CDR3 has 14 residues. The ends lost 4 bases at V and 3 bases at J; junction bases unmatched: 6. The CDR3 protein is CASSRRDRDYEQYF. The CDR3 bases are TGCGCCAGCAGCCGCCGGGACAGAGACTACGAGCAGTACTTC.

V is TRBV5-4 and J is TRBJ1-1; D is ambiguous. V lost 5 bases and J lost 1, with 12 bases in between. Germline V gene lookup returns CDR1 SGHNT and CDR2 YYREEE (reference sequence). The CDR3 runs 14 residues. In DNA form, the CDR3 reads TGTGCCAGCAGTTCCTCGCTGGAGAACACTGAAGCTTTCTTT. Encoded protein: CASSSSLENTEAFF. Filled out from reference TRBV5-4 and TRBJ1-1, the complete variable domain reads ETGVTQSPTHLIKTRGQQVTLRCSSQSGHNTVSWYQQALGQGPQFIFQYYREEENGRGNFPPRFSGLQFPNYSSELNVNALELDDSALYLCASSSSLENTEAFFGQGTRLTVV.

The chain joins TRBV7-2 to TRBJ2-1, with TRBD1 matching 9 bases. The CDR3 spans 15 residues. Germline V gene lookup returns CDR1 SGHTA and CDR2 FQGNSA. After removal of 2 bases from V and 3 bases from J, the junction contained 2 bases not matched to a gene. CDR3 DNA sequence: TGTGCCAGCAGCTTACGGGGACAGGGCTACAATGAGCAGTTCTTC. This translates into CASSLRGQGYNEQFF.

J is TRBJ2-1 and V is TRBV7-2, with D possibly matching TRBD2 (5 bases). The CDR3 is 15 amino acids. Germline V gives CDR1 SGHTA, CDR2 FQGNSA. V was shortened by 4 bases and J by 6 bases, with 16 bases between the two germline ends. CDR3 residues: CASSSRGALPNEQFF. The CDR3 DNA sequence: TGTGCCAGCAGCTCCCGGGGAGCCCTCCCCAATGAGCAGTTCTTC.

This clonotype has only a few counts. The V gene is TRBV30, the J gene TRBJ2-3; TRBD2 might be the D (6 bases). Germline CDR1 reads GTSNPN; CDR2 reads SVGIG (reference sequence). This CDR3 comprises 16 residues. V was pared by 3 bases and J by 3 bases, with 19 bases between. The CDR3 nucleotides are TGTGCCTGGAGCCACCTCGGGAGCGGGTTGACAGATACGCAGTATTTT. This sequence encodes CAWSHLGSGLTDTQYF.

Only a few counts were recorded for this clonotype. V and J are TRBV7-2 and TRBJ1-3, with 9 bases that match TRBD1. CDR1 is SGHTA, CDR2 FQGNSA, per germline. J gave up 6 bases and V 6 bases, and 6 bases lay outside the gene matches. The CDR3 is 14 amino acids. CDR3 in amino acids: CASRMGQGSNTIYF. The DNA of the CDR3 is TGTGCCAGCAGAATGGGACAGGGCTCAAACACCATATATTTT.

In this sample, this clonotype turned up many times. CDR3 amino acids: CASSPGLAGYNEQFF. As DNA, the CDR3 is TGTGCCAGCAGCCCCGGGCTAGCGGGATACAATGAGCAGTTCTTC. The rearrangement joins TRBV7-2 to TRBJ2-1; TRBD2 agrees at 9 bases. Trimming at V came to 5 bases and at J to 4 bases, leaving 6 bases not matched to a gene. Germline V lookup: CDR1 SGHTA, CDR2 FQGNSA. This CDR3 is built from 15 residues. Full variable domain (rest looked up from reference TRBV7-2 and TRBJ2-1): GAGVSQSPSNKVTEKGKDVELRCDPISGHTALYWYRQSLGQGLEFLIYFQGNSAPDKSGLPSDRFSAERTGGSVSTLTIQRTQQEDSAVYLCASSPGLAGYNEQFFGPGTRLTVL.

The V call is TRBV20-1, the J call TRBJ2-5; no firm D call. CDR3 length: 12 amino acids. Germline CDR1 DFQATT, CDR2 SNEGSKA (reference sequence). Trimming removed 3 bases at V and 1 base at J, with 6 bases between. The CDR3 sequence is CSASTTQETQYF. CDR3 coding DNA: TGCAGTGCTAGTACGACCCAAGAGACCCAGTACTTC.

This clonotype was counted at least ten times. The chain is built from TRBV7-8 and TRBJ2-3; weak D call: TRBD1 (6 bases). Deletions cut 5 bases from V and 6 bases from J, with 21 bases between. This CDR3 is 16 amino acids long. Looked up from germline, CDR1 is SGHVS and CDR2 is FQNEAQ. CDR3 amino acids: CASSQFRGQSTDTQYF. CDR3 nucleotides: TGTGCCAGCAGCCAGTTTCGAGGACAGTCAACTGATACGCAGTATTTT. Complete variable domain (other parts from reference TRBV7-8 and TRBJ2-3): GAGVSQSPRYKVAKRGQDVALRCDPISGHVSLFWYQQALGQGPEFLTYFQNEAQLDKSGLPSDRFFAERPEGSVSTLKIQRTQQEDSAVYLCASSQFRGQSTDTQYFGPGTRLTVL.

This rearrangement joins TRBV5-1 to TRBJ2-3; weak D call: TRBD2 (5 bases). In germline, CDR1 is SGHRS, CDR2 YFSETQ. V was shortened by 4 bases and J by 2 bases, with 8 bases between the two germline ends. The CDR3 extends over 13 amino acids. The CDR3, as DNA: TGCGCCAGCAGCGCCGGGGTCACAGATACGCAGTATTTT. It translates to CASSAGVTDTQYF.